This T cell receptor beta chain was recorded in a study of T cell clones after liver transplantation. On the study more broadly: Immunosuppression withdrawal was tried within 2 years after liver transplantation in this trial. Pre-transplant mixed lymphocyte reactions yielded third-party-reactive TCRbeta sequences as comparators for graft-donor-reactive sequences.

Some clones are missing from TCRdb's copy, which holds only in-frame ones; the method was immunoSEQ multiplex PCR. The sample holds about 70,000 clones, 75% to 90% seen once. V lost 10 bases to trimming and J lost 7 bases; unmatched junction nucleotides: 19. Germline values: CDR1 ENHRY, CDR2 SYGVKD. This CDR3 is 17 amino acids long. This chain links TRBV10-3 with TRBJ1-3; 10 nucleotides align to TRBD1. Sample: CD4+ T cells from blood, taken 12 months after liver transplant. The sequence derives from a human patient who received a liver transplant. Some T cells may originate from the graft donor. In nucleotides, the CDR3 is TGTGCCAACGTATCACAAAGGGACAGGGGTAATCCGAACACCATATATTTT. Its translation: CANVSQRDRGNPNTIYF.